The 9 T cell receptor beta chains presented below share a single source sample, sequenced in a study of blood T cells in healthy people across ages. A second 7 to 11 cycle PCR used barcoded and J-beta primers. TCRdb re-derived calls from the 5' RACE reads in MiXCR, one entry per CDR3 protein. The sample lists 1.6 million or so distinct CDR3 sequences, roughly 32% occurring once. The sample taken for sequencing was blood. The receptors here all came from a woman aged 30 to 39 in good health.

This clonotype was seen just once. The rearrangement joins TRBV7-9 to TRBJ1-5; D is perhaps TRBD1 (5 bases). Trimming removed 2 bases from V and 10 bases from J, with 12 bases in between. Germline V CDR1 and CDR2: SEHNR, FQNEAQ (reference sequence). This CDR3 region has 13 residues. CDR3 DNA sequence: TGTGCCAGCAGCTTACAGGGTGGGCACCCCCAGCATTTT. As protein: CASSLQGGHPQHF.

This clonotype was seen more than once but under ten times. The chain combines TRBV20-1 with TRBJ1-2; D uncertain. V was cut by 0 bases and J by 8 bases, with 4 bases left in between. CDR1 and CDR2 from the germline V gene are DFQATT and SNEGSKA (reference sequence). The CDR3 extends over 10 amino acids. The CDR3 sequence: CSARERGYTF. CDR3 DNA: TGCAGTGCTAGAGAGAGAGGCTACACCTTC.

This clonotype appeared once. The chain links TRBV11-2 to TRBJ2-7; TRBD2 agrees at 8 bases. The junction had 6 bases not matched to a gene; V was cut back by 4 bases and J by 1 base. The CDR3 length is 15 residues. Germline CDR1 reads SGHAT; CDR2 reads FQNNGV. This chain's CDR3 is CASSSPRGRSYEQYF. CDR3 coding DNA: TGTGCCAGCAGCTCCCCCCGCGGGAGGTCCTACGAGCAGTACTTC.

The CDR3 region has the DNA TGCGCCAGCAGCCTGACTGGACTGGGAGGTACTGAAGCTTTCTTT. This sequence encodes CASSLTGLGGTEAFF. V gene TRBV5-1 combines with J gene TRBJ1-1; no clear D gene. CDR1 SGHRS and CDR2 YFSETQ come from the germline V gene. The CDR3 runs to 15 residues. The V and J ends lost 4 bases and 5 bases respectively, with 18 bases between them.

The genes are TRBV4-2 and TRBJ2-3; D unclear. The germline V gene encodes CDR1 LGHNA and CDR2 YNFKEQ. V was trimmed by 3 bases and J by 6 bases, leaving 13 bases between them. The CDR3 contains 14 residues. CDR3 region: CASSHESAGDTQYF. The CDR3 DNA reads TGTGCCAGCAGCCACGAGTCTGCCGGGGATACGCAGTATTTT.

A few counts support this clonotype. The chain carries TRBV7-9 and TRBJ2-5; 7 nucleotides match TRBD2. With the DNA end fitting TRBJ2-7 better, the J assignment may be wrong. CDR3 length equals 14 residues. Germline loops: CDR1 SEHNR, CDR2 FQNEAQ (reference sequence). The CDR3 region has the DNA TGTGCCAGCAGCTTGGGGCTAGCGGTACGCGAGCAGTACTTC. Residues: CASSLGLAVREQYF.

The genes are TRBV5-1 and TRBJ2-7; maybe TRBD1 (5 bases). CDR1 and CDR2 from the germline V gene are SGHRS and YFSETQ. CDR3 length equals 16 residues. V dropped 4 bases and J dropped 2 bases, with 19 bases sitting between them. As DNA, the CDR3 is TGCGCCAGCAGCCCTAAGACCCAGGGCGTGACCTACGAGCAGTACTTC. It translates to CASSPKTQGVTYEQYF.

This clonotype was observed a single time. The gene calls are TRBV9 and TRBJ2-5, with 8 bases aligning to TRBD1. The CDR3 has 14 residues. Trimming cost V 3 bases and J 4 bases; bases outside gene matches: 5. Looked up from germline, CDR1 is SGDLS and CDR2 is YYNGEE. The CDR3 protein is CASSGATGGETQYF. CDR3 bases: TGTGCCAGCAGCGGGGCAACAGGGGGAGAGACCCAGTACTTC.

The chain couples TRBV10-3 to TRBJ2-1; 8 bases line up with TRBD1. CDR1 is ENHRY and CDR2 is SYGVKD in the germline V gene. V lost 3 bases, J lost 6 bases, and 13 bases stayed unmatched. The CDR3 is made up of 17 amino acids. The CDR3 DNA sequence: TGTGCCATCAGTGAATCGGTCCCGGGACAGGCGCGCAATGAGCAGTTCTTC. Protein: CAISESVPGQARNEQFF.